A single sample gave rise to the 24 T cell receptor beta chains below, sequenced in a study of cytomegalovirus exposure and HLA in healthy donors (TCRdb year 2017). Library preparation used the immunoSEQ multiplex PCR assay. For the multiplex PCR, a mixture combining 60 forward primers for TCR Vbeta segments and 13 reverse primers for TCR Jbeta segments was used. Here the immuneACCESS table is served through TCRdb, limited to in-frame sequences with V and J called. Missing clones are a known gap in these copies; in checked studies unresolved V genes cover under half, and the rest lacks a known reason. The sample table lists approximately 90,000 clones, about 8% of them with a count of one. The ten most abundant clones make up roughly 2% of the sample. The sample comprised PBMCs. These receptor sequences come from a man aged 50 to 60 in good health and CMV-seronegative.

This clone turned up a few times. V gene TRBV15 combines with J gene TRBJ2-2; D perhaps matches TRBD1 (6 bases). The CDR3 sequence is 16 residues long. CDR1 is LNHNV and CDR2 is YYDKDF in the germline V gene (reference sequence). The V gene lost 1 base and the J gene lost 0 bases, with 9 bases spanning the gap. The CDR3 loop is CATSRVTGANTGELFF. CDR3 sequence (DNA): TGTGCCACCAGCAGAGTGACAGGCGCGAACACCGGGGAGCTGTTTTTT.

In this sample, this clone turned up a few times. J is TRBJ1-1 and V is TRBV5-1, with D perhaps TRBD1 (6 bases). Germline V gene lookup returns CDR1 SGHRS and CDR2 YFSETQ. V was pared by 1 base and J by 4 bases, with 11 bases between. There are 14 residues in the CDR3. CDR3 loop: CASSLTGGATEAFF. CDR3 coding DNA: TGCGCCAGCAGCTTGACGGGGGGGGCCACTGAAGCTTTCTTT.

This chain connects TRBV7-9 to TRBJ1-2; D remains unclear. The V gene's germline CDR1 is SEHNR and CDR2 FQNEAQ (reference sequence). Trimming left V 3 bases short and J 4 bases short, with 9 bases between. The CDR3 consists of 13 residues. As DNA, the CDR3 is TGTGCCAGCAGCTTGGGCAGCCTCTATGGCTACACCTTC. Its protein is CASSLGSLYGYTF.

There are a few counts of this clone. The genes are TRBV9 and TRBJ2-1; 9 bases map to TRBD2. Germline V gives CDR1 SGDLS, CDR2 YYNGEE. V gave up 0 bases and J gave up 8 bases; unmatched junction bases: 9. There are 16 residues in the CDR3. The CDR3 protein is CASSVDVLAGSYEQFF. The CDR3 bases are TGTGCCAGCAGCGTAGATGTCCTAGCGGGAAGCTATGAGCAGTTCTTC.

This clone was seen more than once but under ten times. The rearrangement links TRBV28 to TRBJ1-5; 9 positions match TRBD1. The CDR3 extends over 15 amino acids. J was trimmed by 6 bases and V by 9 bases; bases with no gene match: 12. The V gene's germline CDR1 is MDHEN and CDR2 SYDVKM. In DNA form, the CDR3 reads TGTGCCAGTTCGGGACAGGGTGGGGGTGGTCAGCCCCAGCATTTT. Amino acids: CASSGQGGGGQPQHF.

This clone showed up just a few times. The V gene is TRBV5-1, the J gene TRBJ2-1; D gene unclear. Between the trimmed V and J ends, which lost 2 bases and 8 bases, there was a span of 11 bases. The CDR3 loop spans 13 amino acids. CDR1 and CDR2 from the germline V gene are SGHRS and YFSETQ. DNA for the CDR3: TGCGCCAGCAGCTTCAGAGGTGAGGATGAGCAGTTCTTC. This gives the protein CASSFRGEDEQFF.

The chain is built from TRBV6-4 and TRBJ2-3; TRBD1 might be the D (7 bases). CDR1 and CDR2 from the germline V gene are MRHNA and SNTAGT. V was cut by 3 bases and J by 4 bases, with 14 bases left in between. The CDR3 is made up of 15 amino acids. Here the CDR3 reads CASSETAGGPDTQYF. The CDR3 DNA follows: TGTGCCAGCAGTGAGACCGCAGGGGGGCCAGATACGCAGTATTTT.

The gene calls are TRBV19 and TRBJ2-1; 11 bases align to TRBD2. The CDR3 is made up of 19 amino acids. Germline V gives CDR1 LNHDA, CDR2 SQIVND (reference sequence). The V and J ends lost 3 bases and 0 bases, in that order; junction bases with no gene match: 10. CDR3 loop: CASSISHPSGRSSYNEQFF. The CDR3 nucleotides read TGTGCCAGTAGTATCTCCCATCCTAGCGGGAGGTCCTCCTACAATGAGCAGTTCTTC.

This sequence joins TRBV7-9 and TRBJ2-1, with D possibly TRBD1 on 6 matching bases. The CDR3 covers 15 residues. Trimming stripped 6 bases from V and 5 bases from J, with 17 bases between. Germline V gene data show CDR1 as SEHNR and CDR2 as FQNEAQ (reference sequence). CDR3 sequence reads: CASRPRGHPDNEQFF. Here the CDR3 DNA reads TGTGCCAGCAGGCCACGGGGACACCCTGACAATGAGCAGTTCTTC.

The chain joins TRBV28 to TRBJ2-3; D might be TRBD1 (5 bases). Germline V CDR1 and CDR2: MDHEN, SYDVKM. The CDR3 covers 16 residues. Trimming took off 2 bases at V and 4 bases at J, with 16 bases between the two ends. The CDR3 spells CASSLRQGGFPDTQYF. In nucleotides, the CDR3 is TGTGCCAGCAGTTTACGGCAGGGTGGATTCCCAGATACGCAGTATTTT.

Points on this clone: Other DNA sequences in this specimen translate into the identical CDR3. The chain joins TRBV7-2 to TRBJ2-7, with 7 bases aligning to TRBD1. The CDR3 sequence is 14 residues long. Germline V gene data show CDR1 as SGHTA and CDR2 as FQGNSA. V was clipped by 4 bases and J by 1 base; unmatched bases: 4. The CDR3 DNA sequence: TGTGCCAGCAGCTCCCGACAGGGTTCCTACGAGCAGTACTTC. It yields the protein CASSSRQGSYEQYF.

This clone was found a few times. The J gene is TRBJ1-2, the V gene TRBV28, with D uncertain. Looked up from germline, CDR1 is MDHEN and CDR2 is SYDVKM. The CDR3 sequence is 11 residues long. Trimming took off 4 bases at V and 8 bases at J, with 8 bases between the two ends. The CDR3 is CASSSQWGYTF. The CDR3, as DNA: TGTGCCAGCAGTTCACAGTGGGGCTACACCTTC.

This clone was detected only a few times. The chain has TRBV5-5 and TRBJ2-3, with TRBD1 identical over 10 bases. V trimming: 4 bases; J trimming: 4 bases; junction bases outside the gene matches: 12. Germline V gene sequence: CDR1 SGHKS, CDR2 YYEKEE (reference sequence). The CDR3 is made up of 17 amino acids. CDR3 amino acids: CASSRKMTGGVSDTQYF. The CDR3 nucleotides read TGTGCCAGCAGCCGCAAGATGACAGGGGGCGTCTCAGATACGCAGTATTTT.

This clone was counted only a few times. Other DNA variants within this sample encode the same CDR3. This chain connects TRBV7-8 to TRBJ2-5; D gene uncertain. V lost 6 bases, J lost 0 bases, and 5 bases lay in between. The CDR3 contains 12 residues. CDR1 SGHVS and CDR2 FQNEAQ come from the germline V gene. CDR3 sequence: CASSRDQETQYF. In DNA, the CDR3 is TGTGCCAGCAGTCGCGACCAAGAGACCCAGTACTTC.

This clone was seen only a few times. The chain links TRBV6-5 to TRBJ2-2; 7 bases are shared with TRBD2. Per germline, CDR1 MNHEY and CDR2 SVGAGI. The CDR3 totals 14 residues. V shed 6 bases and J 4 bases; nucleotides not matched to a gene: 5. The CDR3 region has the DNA TGTGCCAGCAGACGGAGCGGGATCACCGGGGAGCTGTTTTTT. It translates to CASRRSGITGELFF.

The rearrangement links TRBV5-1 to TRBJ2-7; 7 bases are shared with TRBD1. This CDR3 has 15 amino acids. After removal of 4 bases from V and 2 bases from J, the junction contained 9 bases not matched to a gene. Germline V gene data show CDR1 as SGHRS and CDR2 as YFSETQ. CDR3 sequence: CASSIGTATAYEQYF. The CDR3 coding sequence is TGCGCCAGCAGCATAGGGACAGCCACAGCCTACGAGCAGTACTTC.

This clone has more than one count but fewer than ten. CDR3 residues: CASSQDSRNGFNEQFF. The CDR3 coding sequence is TGCGCCAGCAGCCAAGATTCGCGGAACGGGTTCAATGAGCAGTTCTTC. The J gene is TRBJ2-1, the V gene TRBV4-3, with D unresolved. This CDR3 comprises 16 residues. Trimming stripped 0 bases from V and 6 bases from J, with 15 bases between. Germline V CDR1 and CDR2: LGHNA, YSLEER.

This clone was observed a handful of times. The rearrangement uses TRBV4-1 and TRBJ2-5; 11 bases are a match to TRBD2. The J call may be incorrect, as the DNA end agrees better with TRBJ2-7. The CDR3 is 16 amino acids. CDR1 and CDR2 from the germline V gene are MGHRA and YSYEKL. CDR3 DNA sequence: TGCGCCAGCAGCCAATCCCTAGCGGGGGGAGGCTACGAGCAGTACTTC. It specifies CASSQSLAGGGYEQYF.

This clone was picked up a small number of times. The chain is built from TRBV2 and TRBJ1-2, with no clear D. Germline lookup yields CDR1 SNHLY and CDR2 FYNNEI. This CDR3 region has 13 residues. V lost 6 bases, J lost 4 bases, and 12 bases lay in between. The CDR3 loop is CASRGDGLYGYTF. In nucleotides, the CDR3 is TGTGCCAGCAGGGGAGACGGGCTCTATGGCTACACCTTC. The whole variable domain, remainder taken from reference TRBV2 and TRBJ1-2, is EPEVTQTPSHQVTQMGQEVILRCVPISNHLYFYWYRQILGQKVEFLVSFYNNEISEKSEIFDDQFSVERPDGSNFTLKIRSTKLEDSAMYFCASRGDGLYGYTFGSGTRLTVV.

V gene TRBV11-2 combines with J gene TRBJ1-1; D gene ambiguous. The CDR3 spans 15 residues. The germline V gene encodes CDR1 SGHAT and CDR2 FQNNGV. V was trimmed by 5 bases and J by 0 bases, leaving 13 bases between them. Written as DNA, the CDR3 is TGTGCCAGCAGCCTCCTCCCCGGGGTGAACACTGAAGCTTTCTTT. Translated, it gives CASSLLPGVNTEAFF.

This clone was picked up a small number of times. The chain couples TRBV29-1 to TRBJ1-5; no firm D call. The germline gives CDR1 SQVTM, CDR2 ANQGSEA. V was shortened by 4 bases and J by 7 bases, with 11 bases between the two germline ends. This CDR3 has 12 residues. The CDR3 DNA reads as TGCAGCGTTGGGACTGGCCAACAGCCCCAGCATTTT. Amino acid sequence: CSVGTGQQPQHF.

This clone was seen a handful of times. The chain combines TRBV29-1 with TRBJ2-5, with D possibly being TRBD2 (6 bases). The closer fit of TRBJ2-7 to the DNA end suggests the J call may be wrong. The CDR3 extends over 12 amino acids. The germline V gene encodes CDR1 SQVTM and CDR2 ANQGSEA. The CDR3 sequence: CSVRDFNYEQYF. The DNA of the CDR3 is TGCAGCGTGCGGGATTTTAACTACGAGCAGTACTTC.

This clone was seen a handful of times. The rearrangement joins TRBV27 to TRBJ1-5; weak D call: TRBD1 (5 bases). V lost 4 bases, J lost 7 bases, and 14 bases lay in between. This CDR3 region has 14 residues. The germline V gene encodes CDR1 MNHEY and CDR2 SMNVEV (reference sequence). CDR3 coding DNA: TGTGCCAGCAGTTGGGGGACTGAGGGACAGCCCCAGCATTTT. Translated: CASSWGTEGQPQHF.

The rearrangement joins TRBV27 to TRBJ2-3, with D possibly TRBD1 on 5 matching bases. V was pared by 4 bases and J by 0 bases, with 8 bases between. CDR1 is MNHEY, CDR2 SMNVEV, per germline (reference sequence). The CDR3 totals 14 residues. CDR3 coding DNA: TGTGCCAGCAGTTCAGGGATTAGCACAGATACGCAGTATTTT. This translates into CASSSGISTDTQYF.